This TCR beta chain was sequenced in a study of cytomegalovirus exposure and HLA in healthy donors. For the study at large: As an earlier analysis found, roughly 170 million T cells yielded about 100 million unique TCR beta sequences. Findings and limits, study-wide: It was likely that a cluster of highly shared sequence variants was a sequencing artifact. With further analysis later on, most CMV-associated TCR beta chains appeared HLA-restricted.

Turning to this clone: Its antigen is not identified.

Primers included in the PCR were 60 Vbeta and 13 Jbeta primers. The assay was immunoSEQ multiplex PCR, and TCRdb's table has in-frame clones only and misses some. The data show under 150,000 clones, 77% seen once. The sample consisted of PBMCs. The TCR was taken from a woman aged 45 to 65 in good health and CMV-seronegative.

The CDR3 reads CASSRQGTYEQYF. The DNA for the CDR3 is TGTGCCAGCAGCAGACAGGGGACCTACGAGCAGTACTTC. This rearrangement joins TRBV2 to TRBJ2-7, with 8 nucleotides matching TRBD1. With 6 bases clipped from V and 2 bases from J, the junction kept 3 bases outside the gene matches. The CDR3 runs to 13 residues. Germline V CDR1 and CDR2: SNHLY, FYNNEI.